One sample yielded the 8 T cell receptor beta chains listed below, sequenced in a study of blood T cell repertoires in COVID-19. Assay: immunoSEQ multiplex PCR; the TCRdb copy retains only in-frame clones and omits some. This table holds 65,000 to 90,000 clones, roughly 83% found once. Sequenced sample: peripheral blood. The receptors shown here come from a woman aged 55-70 years with acute or convalescent COVID-19.

In this sample, this clone turned up a few times. The DNA of the CDR3 is TGTGCCAGCCAAGCGACAGGCGCCGCAAGTGGGCCCCAGCATTTT. Its translation: CASQATGAASGPQHF. The rearrangement links TRBV19 to TRBJ1-5; D is perhaps TRBD1 (6 bases). The V end was cut by 9 bases, the J end by 9 bases, with 24 bases between. This CDR3 has 15 residues. Germline-derived CDR1 and CDR2 are LNHDA and SQIVND (reference sequence).

The chain links TRBV5-1 to TRBJ2-5; TRBD2 agrees at 7 bases. The CDR3 is 14 residues long. V was pared by 4 bases and J by 1 base, with 4 bases of the junction left unmatched. Germline assignment: CDR1 SGHRS and CDR2 YFSETQ. In DNA form, the CDR3 reads TGCGCCAGCAGCCCCTGGACTAGCCAAGAGACCCAGTACTTC. This codes for CASSPWTSQETQYF.

The rearrangement uses TRBV30 and TRBJ1-1; 7 bases match TRBD1. This CDR3 is 14 amino acids long. Germline V gene lookup returns CDR1 GTSNPN and CDR2 SVGIG (reference sequence). J gave up 4 bases and V 4 bases, and 9 bases lay outside the gene matches. The CDR3 spells CAWNRRGPPTEAFF. CDR3 DNA: TGTGCCTGGAATCGGAGGGGGCCCCCCACTGAAGCTTTCTTT.

This clone was detected only once. The gene calls are TRBV7-3 and TRBJ2-5; perhaps TRBD2 as D (6 bases). CDR3 length: 17 amino acids. The ends were cut back, 1 base at V and 5 bases at J, with 20 bases in the middle. CDR1 is SGHTA, CDR2 FQGTGA, per germline. The CDR3 is CASSLRSGAGSGETQYF. The CDR3 bases are TGTGCCAGCAGCTTAAGGTCCGGGGCGGGATCTGGGGAGACCCAGTACTTC.

The J gene is TRBJ1-1, the V gene TRBV30; TRBD1 matches 7 bases. The CDR3 totals 12 residues. Germline CDR1 GTSNPN, CDR2 SVGIG (reference sequence). V trimming: 4 bases; J trimming: 3 bases; junction bases outside the gene matches: 2. The CDR3 DNA is TGTGCCTGGATCGACAGGGACACTGAAGCTTTCTTT. Translated: CAWIDRDTEAFF. The variable domain in full, with the rest retrieved from reference TRBV30 and TRBJ1-1, is SQTIHQWPATLVQPVGSPLSLECTVEGTSNPNLYWYRQAAGRGLQLLFYSVGIGQISSEVPQNLSASRPQDRQFILSSKKLLLSDSGFYLCAWIDRDTEAFFGQGTRLTVV.

This clone was recorded only once. The chain joins TRBV10-2 to TRBJ2-2; 7 bases align to TRBD1. The length of the CDR3 is 18 residues. The V and J ends lost 8 bases and 1 base, in that order; junction bases with no gene match: 16. Per germline, CDR1 WSHSY and CDR2 SAAADI. The CDR3 bases are TGCGCCAGCTGGAAGACTCTTACGGGACAGAAGAACACCGGGGAGCTGTTTTTT. Its protein product is CASWKTLTGQKNTGELFF.

V is TRBV30 and J is TRBJ2-7; 11 nucleotides agree with TRBD1. Germline CDR1 and CDR2: GTSNPN and SVGIG (reference sequence). After removal of 0 bases from V and 5 bases from J, the junction contained 15 bases not matched to a gene. The CDR3 length is 18 residues. The CDR3 loop is CAWSVGPYRDRGGHEQYF. The CDR3 nucleotides read TGTGCCTGGAGTGTAGGCCCCTACCGGGACAGGGGGGGACACGAGCAGTACTTC.

V gene TRBV2 combines with J gene TRBJ1-6; 10 bases match TRBD1. This CDR3 is built from 16 residues. The germline gives CDR1 SNHLY, CDR2 FYNNEI. J gave up 7 bases and V 5 bases, and 8 bases lay outside the gene matches. The CDR3 DNA sequence: TGTGCCAGCAGTCCCCCCCGGGACAGGGGCAATTCACCCCTCCACTTT. It is translated as CASSPPRDRGNSPLHF.